A single sample is the source of the 23 T cell receptor beta chains below, sequenced in a study of OX40 agonist ivuxolimab in advanced cancers. The library was built by means of the immunoSEQ multiplex PCR assay. TCRdb provides this immuneACCESS table in a form limited to in-frame rearrangements. Some clones are lacking; in checked studies, under half of them reflect an unresolved V gene, and why the rest are absent is not known. The sample yields over 45,000 clones; roughly three quarters were counted once. In total, the top ten clones hold approximately 1.2% of the sample. Source: CD4+ or CD8+ T cells sorted from blood, taken in a trial of the OX40 agonist ivuxolimab. These TCRs come from an adult with an advanced solid tumor such as melanoma, head and neck, liver or kidney cancer.

V usage is TRBV6-1 and J usage is TRBJ2-5; 8 bases match TRBD1. Germline loops: CDR1 MNHNS, CDR2 SASEGT. The CDR3 loop spans 13 amino acids. Germline trimming cut 7 bases from V and 4 bases from J; bases unmatched to any gene: 5. CDR3 region: CASIRTGLETQYF. In nucleotides, the CDR3 is TGTGCCAGCATTCGGACAGGGCTAGAGACCCAGTACTTC.

The chain carries TRBV19 and TRBJ1-2; D gene uncertain. The CDR3 spans 15 residues. Germline assignment: CDR1 LNHDA and CDR2 SQIVND (reference sequence). V lost 2 bases and J 0 bases, leaving 10 bases between the germline ends. In DNA form, the CDR3 reads TGTGCCAGTAGTATAAATCGCCTTACTAACTATGGCTACACCTTC. Its protein product is CASSINRLTNYGYTF.

This clone was counted a single time. This rearrangement joins TRBV29-1 to TRBJ2-3; no reliable D call. The CDR3 loop spans 14 amino acids. Trimming shortened V by 1 base and J by 8 bases, and 16 bases separated the two germline ends. Germline CDR1 reads SQVTM; CDR2 reads ANQGSEA. CDR3 amino acids: CSVEAGRIQGTQYF. CDR3 in DNA: TGCAGCGTTGAAGCGGGCAGGATCCAAGGTACGCAGTATTTT.

The chain couples TRBV19 to TRBJ2-5; D unresolved. CDR1 and CDR2 (germline): LNHDA, SQIVND (reference sequence). CDR3 length: 15 residues. The germline V and J ends were trimmed by 6 bases and 0 bases, with 14 bases remaining between them. The CDR3 is CASSPRPLYQETQYF. In DNA form, the CDR3 reads TGTGCCAGTAGCCCCAGGCCTTTATACCAAGAGACCCAGTACTTC.

The chain employs TRBV5-1 and TRBJ1-2, with D perhaps TRBD1 (6 bases). Trimming stripped 2 bases from V and 7 bases from J, with 12 bases between. CDR3 length equals 13 residues. The germline V gene encodes CDR1 SGHRS and CDR2 YFSETQ. In nucleotides, the CDR3 is TGCGCCAGCAGCTTTGGGGGCCTGGCTGGCTACACCTTC. Translated: CASSFGGLAGYTF.

The chain has TRBV5-1 and TRBJ2-7, with a weak D call TRBD1 (6 bases). The V and J ends lost 4 bases and 5 bases respectively, with 10 bases between them. In germline, CDR1 is SGHRS, CDR2 YFSETQ. The CDR3 contains 12 residues. CDR3 amino acids: CASSVGANEQYF. The CDR3, as DNA: TGCGCCAGCAGCGTGGGGGCGAACGAGCAGTACTTC.

V gene TRBV11-1 combines with J gene TRBJ1-6; weak D call: TRBD1 (5 bases). With 1 base removed from V and 10 bases from J, the gap between germline ends came to 11 bases. From germline, CDR1 is SGHAT and CDR2 FQDESV (reference sequence). The CDR3 totals 14 residues. In DNA form, the CDR3 reads TGTGCCAGCAGCTTAGAAAATTGGGGCTCACCCCTCCACTTT. It yields the protein CASSLENWGSPLHF.

This clone was observed a few times. This chain uses TRBV19 with TRBJ1-2; D not resolved. Per germline, CDR1 LNHDA and CDR2 SQIVND (reference sequence). The V gene lost 0 bases and the J gene lost 6 bases, with 17 bases spanning the gap. This CDR3 comprises 16 residues. The CDR3 nucleotides are TGTGCCAGTAGTATAGATTTCCGATCCTCCGAACATGGCTACACCTTC. The encoded protein is CASSIDFRSSEHGYTF.

This clone showed up just a few times. This chain connects TRBV11-3 to TRBJ2-5; perhaps TRBD2 as D (5 bases). Germline V gene lookup returns CDR1 SGHNT and CDR2 YENEEA. V was pared by 5 bases and J by 2 bases, with 6 bases between. This CDR3 has 12 residues. This chain's CDR3 is CASSRLQETQYF. In DNA, the CDR3 is TGTGCCAGCAGCCGACTACAAGAGACCCAGTACTTC.

The V call is TRBV5-1, the J call TRBJ2-3; 10 nucleotides line up with TRBD2. The germline gives CDR1 SGHRS, CDR2 YFSETQ. J was trimmed by 0 bases and V by 4 bases; bases with no gene match: 8. The CDR3 has 17 amino acids. Here the CDR3 DNA reads TGCGCCAGCAGCCCTGGGGGTAGCGGGGGGAGCACAGATACGCAGTATTTT. Its protein product is CASSPGGSGGSTDTQYF.

The rearrangement links TRBV6-4 to TRBJ1-1; no clear D. The germline V gene encodes CDR1 MRHNA and CDR2 SNTAGT. The CDR3 is 13 residues long. V was trimmed by 3 bases and J by 4 bases, leaving 9 bases between them. The CDR3 DNA sequence: TGTGCCAGCAGTGAATCGGAGGCCACTGAAGCTTTCTTT. Translated, it gives CASSESEATEAFF.

This sequence joins TRBV6-5 and TRBJ1-2; D gene ambiguous. Trimming stripped 6 bases from V and 4 bases from J, with 18 bases between. Germline-derived CDR1 and CDR2 are MNHEY and SVGAGI. The CDR3 is 15 residues long. Here the CDR3 DNA reads TGTGCCAGCAGCGTGGCGGGAGACACTCCCTATGGCTACACCTTC. Its translation: CASSVAGDTPYGYTF.

This clone has just a few counts. This chain joins TRBV5-1 and TRBJ2-7; possible D gene TRBD1, 6 bases. This CDR3 spans 15 amino acids. Trimming removed 4 bases from V and 4 bases from J, with 18 bases in between. Germline values: CDR1 SGHRS, CDR2 YFSETQ. CDR3 protein: CASSVGGQGRYEQYF. CDR3 DNA sequence: TGCGCCAGCAGCGTGGGCGGGCAGGGGCGATACGAGCAGTACTTC.

This chain connects TRBV5-5 to TRBJ1-2; 7 positions agree with TRBD1. The CDR3 covers 14 residues. The germline V gene has CDR1 SGHKS and CDR2 YYEKEE (reference sequence). The ends lost 4 bases at V and 6 bases at J; junction bases unmatched: 9. The CDR3 spells CASSRAGTDDGYTF. The DNA for the CDR3 is TGTGCCAGCAGCCGTGCGGGGACAGACGATGGCTACACCTTC.

CDR3 sequence reads: CASSETSDSYEQYF. The CDR3 DNA sequence: TGTGCCAGCAGTGAGACTAGCGACAGCTACGAGCAGTACTTC. The rearrangement uses TRBV2 and TRBJ2-7; TRBD2 agrees at 8 bases. V lost 3 bases, J lost 3 bases, and 4 bases stayed unmatched. CDR3 size: 14 residues. Germline CDR1 reads SNHLY; CDR2 reads FYNNEI.

The J gene is TRBJ2-6, the V gene TRBV11-3, with D possibly TRBD1 on 6 matching bases. In germline, CDR1 is SGHNT, CDR2 YENEEA. This CDR3 has 15 amino acids. V gave up 8 bases and J gave up 0 bases, with 11 bases separating them. The CDR3 coding sequence is TGTGCCAGCCTGGACAGTCACTCTGGGGCCAACGTCCTGACTTTC. Residues: CASLDSHSGANVLTF.

The chain couples TRBV30 to TRBJ2-7; 10 nucleotides line up with TRBD1. This CDR3 is 13 amino acids long. Germline trimming cut 4 bases from V and 3 bases from J; bases unmatched to any gene: 3. CDR1 is GTSNPN and CDR2 is SVGIG in the germline V gene (reference sequence). CDR3: CAWTGTGDYEQYF. The CDR3 DNA follows: TGTGCCTGGACCGGGACAGGGGACTACGAGCAGTACTTC.

The chain couples TRBV11-2 to TRBJ2-1; the match to TRBD2 covers 7 bases. CDR1 and CDR2 (germline): SGHAT, FQNNGV. The CDR3 covers 16 residues. Trimming removed 5 bases from V and 2 bases from J; junction bases left unmatched: 9. The CDR3 spells CASSISSSGTYNEQFF. As DNA, the CDR3 is TGTGCCAGCAGCATTTCGTCTAGCGGAACCTACAATGAGCAGTTCTTC.

This rearrangement joins TRBV5-4 to TRBJ1-2; perhaps TRBD1 as D (6 bases). Germline V CDR1 and CDR2: SGHNT, YYREEE (reference sequence). CDR3 size: 14 residues. Trimming left V 0 bases short and J 5 bases short, with 11 bases between. For the CDR3, the DNA is TGTGCCAGCAGCTTGGCAACAGGGTCTTATGGCTACACCTTC. Translated: CASSLATGSYGYTF.

The genes are TRBV30 and TRBJ1-2; 7 bases agree with TRBD1. The CDR3 is 16 amino acids. Unmatched junction bases numbered 9, after V lost 2 bases and J lost 0 bases. CDR1 GTSNPN and CDR2 SVGIG come from the germline V gene (reference sequence). CDR3 loop: CAWSLPGQRANYGYTF. CDR3 in DNA: TGTGCCTGGAGTTTGCCGGGACAGCGTGCTAACTATGGCTACACCTTC.

The chain recombines TRBV9 with TRBJ2-3; the D is unclear. The CDR3 consists of 15 residues. V lost 0 bases to trimming and J lost 2 bases, with 10 bases between them. Germline V lookup: CDR1 SGDLS, CDR2 YYNGEE. The CDR3, as DNA: TGTGCCAGCAGCGTAGGGGTCCTCTACACAGATACGCAGTATTTT. Protein: CASSVGVLYTDTQYF.

This chain joins TRBV5-4 and TRBJ2-7, with 9 bases aligning to TRBD1. V trimming: 0 bases; J trimming: 6 bases; junction bases outside the gene matches: 4. Germline values: CDR1 SGHNT, CDR2 YYREEE (reference sequence). This CDR3 contains 14 residues. The DNA for the CDR3 is TGTGCCAGCAGCTTGGGACAGGGGGAATCCGAGCAGTACTTC. It codes for CASSLGQGESEQYF.

This chain joins TRBV7-8 and TRBJ1-3, with D possibly matching TRBD1 (6 bases). Per germline, CDR1 SGHVS and CDR2 FQNEAQ. The CDR3 is 15 amino acids. V was cut by 5 bases and J by 0 bases, with 11 bases left in between. This CDR3 reads CASSLTGSSGNTIYF. In nucleotides, the CDR3 is TGTGCCAGCAGCCTTACAGGGTCCTCTGGAAACACCATATATTTT.